This T cell receptor beta chain was identified during a study of cytomegalovirus exposure and HLA in healthy donors. 13 Jbeta primers and 60 Vbeta primers were used for the PCR. The table came from immunoSEQ multiplex PCR; TCRdb's copy has only in-frame clones and leaves some out. The repertoire includes about 120,000 clones, roughly four fifths of them detected once, and around 16% sits in the top ten. The length of the CDR3 is 20 residues. Germline CDR1 SNHLY, CDR2 FYNNEI. Unmatched junction bases numbered 14, after V lost 6 bases and J lost 2 bases. Overall study results and limits: Follow-up analysis later connected one missense variant in DCLRE1C with trimming of TCR beta V- and J-genes. The study found most TCR sequences rare, yet found some public TCRs in many donors. Some highly shared sequence variants likely arose as a pipeline artifact.

As concerns this clone: Its antigen is still unknown.

Donors sampled were nominally healthy, though unrecorded immune exposures were likely. The chain combines TRBV2 with TRBJ2-3, with 16 bases aligning to TRBD2. The receptor was isolated from a man aged 50 to 60 in good health and CMV-seropositive. Sequenced sample: PBMCs. CDR3 coding DNA: TGTGCCAGCAGGCGGGGGACTAGCGGGAGGGATACCTCTAACACAGATACGCAGTATTTT. This codes for CASRRGTSGRDTSNTDTQYF.